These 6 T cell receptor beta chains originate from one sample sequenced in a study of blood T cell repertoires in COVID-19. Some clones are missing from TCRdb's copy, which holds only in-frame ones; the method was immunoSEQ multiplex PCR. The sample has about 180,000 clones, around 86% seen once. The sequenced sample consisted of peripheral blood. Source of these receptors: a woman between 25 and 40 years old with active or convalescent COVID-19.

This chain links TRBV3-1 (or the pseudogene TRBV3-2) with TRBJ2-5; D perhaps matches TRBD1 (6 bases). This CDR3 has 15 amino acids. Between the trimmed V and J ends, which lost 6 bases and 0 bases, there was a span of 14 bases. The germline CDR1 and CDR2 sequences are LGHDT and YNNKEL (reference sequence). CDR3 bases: TGTGCCAGCAGGCTCAGGGGCCAGTACCAAGAGACCCAGTACTTC. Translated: CASRLRGQYQETQYF.

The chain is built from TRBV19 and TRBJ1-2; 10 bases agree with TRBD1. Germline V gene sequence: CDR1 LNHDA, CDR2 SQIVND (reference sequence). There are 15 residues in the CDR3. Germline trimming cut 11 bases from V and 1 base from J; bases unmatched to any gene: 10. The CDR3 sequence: CASWGTGANNYGYTF. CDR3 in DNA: TGTGCCTCCTGGGGGACAGGGGCTAATAACTATGGCTACACCTTC.

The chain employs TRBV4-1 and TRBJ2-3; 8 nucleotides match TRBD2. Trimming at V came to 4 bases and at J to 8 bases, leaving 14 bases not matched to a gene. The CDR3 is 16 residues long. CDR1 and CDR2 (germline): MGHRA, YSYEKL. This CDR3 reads CASSPFMSGGIGTQYF. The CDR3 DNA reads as TGCGCCAGCAGCCCCTTCATGAGCGGGGGTATTGGTACGCAGTATTTT.

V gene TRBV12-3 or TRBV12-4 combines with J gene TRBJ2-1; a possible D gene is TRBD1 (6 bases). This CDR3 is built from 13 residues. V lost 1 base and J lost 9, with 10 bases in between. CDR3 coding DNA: TGTGCCAGCAGTTTAGGCCTAGGGGGTGAGCAGTTCTTC. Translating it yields CASSLGLGGEQFF.

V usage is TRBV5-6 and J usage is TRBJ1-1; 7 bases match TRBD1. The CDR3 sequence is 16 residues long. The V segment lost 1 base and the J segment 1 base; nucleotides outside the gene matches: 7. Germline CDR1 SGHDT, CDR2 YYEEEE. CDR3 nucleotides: TGTGCCAGCAGCTTGTATCCCCACAGGGGGAACACTGAAGCTTTCTTT. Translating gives CASSLYPHRGNTEAFF.

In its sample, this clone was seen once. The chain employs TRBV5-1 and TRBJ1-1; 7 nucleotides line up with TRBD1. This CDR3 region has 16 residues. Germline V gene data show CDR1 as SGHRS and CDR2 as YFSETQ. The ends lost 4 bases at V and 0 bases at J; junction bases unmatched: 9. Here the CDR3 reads CASSPGTEGLNTEAFF. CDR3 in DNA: TGCGCCAGCAGCCCGGGGACAGAGGGGCTGAACACTGAAGCTTTCTTT.